The 18 T cell receptor beta chains listed next were all sequenced from one sample in a study of blood T cell repertoires in COVID-19. Sequenced by immunoSEQ multiplex PCR; TCRdb stores in-frame clones only, minus some. The data show some 110,000 clones, 81% seen once. Specimen: peripheral blood. The receptor set was obtained from a man of 80 years or more with acute or convalescent COVID-19.

This chain links TRBV28 with TRBJ2-7, with TRBD1 identical over 9 bases. The germline V gene has CDR1 MDHEN and CDR2 SYDVKM. The CDR3 runs to 16 residues. V trimming: 6 bases; J trimming: 5 bases; junction bases outside the gene matches: 14. CDR3 amino acids: CASRTFAGQGFDEQYF. CDR3 nucleotides: TGTGCCAGCAGGACCTTCGCCGGACAGGGGTTCGACGAGCAGTACTTC.

This CDR3 reads CASSPQGGKNIQYF. As DNA, the CDR3 is TGTGCCAGCTCACCACAGGGGGGGAAAAACATTCAGTACTTC. The V call is TRBV18, the J call TRBJ2-4; a weak D match, TRBD2 (7 bases). There are 14 residues in the CDR3. Germline CDR1 and CDR2: KGHSH and LQKENI. Trimming stripped 1 base from V and 4 bases from J, with 8 bases between.

The chain employs TRBV28 and TRBJ2-2; 10 bases fit TRBD1. This CDR3 is 14 amino acids long. CDR1 and CDR2 from the germline V gene are MDHEN and SYDVKM. Trimming took 3 bases from V and 7 from J; bases not matched to a gene: 2. CDR3 in DNA: TGTGCCAGCAGTTTGACAGGGGGCTACGGGGAGCTGTTTTTT. Translated: CASSLTGGYGELFF.

V usage is TRBV27 and J usage is TRBJ1-1; 8 bases map to TRBD1. Germline CDR1 reads MNHEY; CDR2 reads SMNVEV (reference sequence). The CDR3 spans 15 residues. Trimming cost V 5 bases and J 6 bases; bases outside gene matches: 11. The CDR3 nucleotides read TGTGCCAGCAGTAAAACCGACAGGGGAGGCGCTGAAGCTTTCTTT. Residues: CASSKTDRGGAEAFF.

The chain couples TRBV18 to TRBJ1-2; 7 positions match TRBD1. After removal of 2 bases from V and 3 bases from J, the junction contained 6 bases not matched to a gene. CDR3 size: 15 residues. CDR1 and CDR2 from the germline V gene are KGHSH and LQKENI. CDR3 sequence: CASSPRRDSDYGYTF. CDR3 DNA: TGTGCCAGCTCACCAAGACGGGACAGCGACTATGGCTACACCTTC.

The CDR3 DNA reads TGTGCCAGCAGCTCAGACAGGGTAAACGGCTACACCTTC. As protein: CASSSDRVNGYTF. The chain employs TRBV7-2 and TRBJ1-2, with TRBD1 identical over 7 bases. Trimming took 4 bases from V and 8 from J; bases not matched to a gene: 7. CDR3 length equals 13 residues. The germline V gene encodes CDR1 SGHTA and CDR2 FQGNSA.

This clone was seen a few times. The chain combines TRBV3-1 (or the pseudogene TRBV3-2) with TRBJ1-2; D may be TRBD1 (6 bases). The CDR3 runs 15 residues. Per germline, CDR1 LGHDT and CDR2 YNNKEL (reference sequence). Trimming removed 2 bases from V and 1 base from J, with 11 bases in between. The CDR3 bases are TGTGCCAGCAGCCAACATTCAGGGGTTAACTATGGCTACACCTTC. Translating it yields CASSQHSGVNYGYTF.

The CDR3: CASSWGDRPNEQFF. CDR3 nucleotides: TGTGCCAGTAGTTGGGGGGACAGACCAAATGAGCAGTTCTTC. The chain has TRBV19 and TRBJ2-1; the D gene is possibly TRBD1 (7 bases). The V end was cut by 5 bases, the J end by 7 bases, with 15 bases between. The CDR3 loop spans 14 amino acids. From germline, CDR1 is LNHDA and CDR2 SQIVND (reference sequence). The full variable domain, its missing parts supplied by reference TRBV19 and TRBJ2-1, is DGGITQSPKYLFRKEGQNVTLSCEQNLNHDAMYWYRQDPGQGLRLIYYSQIVNDFQKGDIAEGYSVSREKKESFPLTVTSAQKNPTAFYLCASSWGDRPNEQFFGPGTRLTVL.

V is TRBV5-6 and J is TRBJ1-1; 12 bases match TRBD1. V shed 1 base, J shed 1 base, and the junction held 8 bases outside the gene matches. Germline CDR1 reads SGHDT; CDR2 reads YYEEEE. The CDR3 covers 18 residues. The CDR3 bases are TGTGCCAGCAGCTTGTTGTCGGGACAGGGGGCATCGAACACTGAAGCTTTCTTT. It specifies CASSLLSGQGASNTEAFF.

V is TRBV11-1 and J is TRBJ2-7; 8 bases fit TRBD1. CDR1 and CDR2 from the germline V gene are SGHAT and FQDESV (reference sequence). V was clipped by 3 bases and J by 6 bases; unmatched bases: 1. The CDR3 sequence is 12 residues long. The CDR3 DNA reads TGTGCCAGCAGCTTCGACAGGGGCGAGCAGTACTTC. This encodes CASSFDRGEQYF. Together with reference TRBV11-1 and TRBJ2-7, the CDR3 gives the full variable domain: EAEVAQSPRYKITEKSQAVAFWCDPISGHATLYWYRQILGQGPELLVQFQDESVVDDSQLPKDRFSAERLKGVDSTLKIQPAELGDSAMYLCASSFDRGEQYFGPGTRLTVT.

V gene TRBV12-3 or TRBV12-4 combines with J gene TRBJ1-1, with D unclear. This CDR3 region has 13 residues. V was cut by 3 bases and J by 2 bases, with 7 bases left in between. This CDR3 is CASSFSINTEAFF. The CDR3 DNA is TGTGCCAGCAGTTTTTCCATTAACACTGAAGCTTTCTTT.

In nucleotides, the CDR3 is TGTGCCAGCAGCTTGGCGGCGGGACCGACCTACGAGCAGTACTTC. Amino acids: CASSLAAGPTYEQYF. The chain carries TRBV5-4 and TRBJ2-7; tentatively, D is TRBD2 (6 bases). Looked up from germline, CDR1 is SGHNT and CDR2 is YYREEE (reference sequence). V was pared by 0 bases and J by 2 bases, with 12 bases between. The CDR3 runs to 15 residues.

The rearrangement uses TRBV27 and TRBJ2-2; D not certain. With 7 bases removed from V and 2 bases from J, the gap between germline ends came to 8 bases. The CDR3 length is 13 residues. Germline V gene lookup returns CDR1 MNHEY and CDR2 SMNVEV (reference sequence). The chain's CDR3 is CASKLPNTGELFF. The CDR3 DNA reads as TGTGCCAGCAAACTCCCAAACACCGGGGAGCTGTTTTTT.

The V call is TRBV10-2, the J call TRBJ1-5; D not certain. The germline V gene encodes CDR1 WSHSY and CDR2 SAAADI. The germline V and J ends were trimmed by 7 bases and 10 bases, with 20 bases remaining between them. The CDR3 spans 14 residues. CDR3 in DNA: TGCGCCAGCACCCTTAACACAGCTGACGGTCCCCAGCATTTT. Protein product: CASTLNTADGPQHF.

V usage is TRBV11-2 and J usage is TRBJ1-3; 7 bases line up with TRBD1. V trimming: 2 bases; J trimming: 3 bases; junction bases outside the gene matches: 1. In germline, CDR1 is SGHAT, CDR2 FQNNGV. The CDR3 runs to 14 residues. The CDR3 nucleotides read TGTGCCAGCAGCTTAAGGGACAGTGGAAACACCATATATTTT. Amino acids: CASSLRDSGNTIYF.

The chain's CDR3 is CASSLGLRGPVSYEQYF. The CDR3 DNA reads TGTGCCAGCAGCTTGGGACTCAGAGGTCCCGTCTCCTACGAGCAGTACTTC. The genes are TRBV5-4 and TRBJ2-7; D is ambiguous. The germline CDR1 and CDR2 sequences are SGHNT and YYREEE (reference sequence). The V gene lost 0 bases and the J gene lost 0 bases, with 16 bases spanning the gap. This CDR3 is 17 amino acids long.

This clone was observed once. The chain's CDR3 is CASSGSGSRETQYF. CDR3 sequence (DNA): TGTGCCAGTAGTGGTAGCGGGAGTAGAGAGACCCAGTACTTC. The V and J genes are TRBV19 and TRBJ2-5; TRBD2 matches at 9 bases. The germline V gene has CDR1 LNHDA and CDR2 SQIVND (reference sequence). The CDR3 has 14 amino acids. The V gene end was trimmed by 5 bases and the J gene end by 4 bases; junction bases not matched to a gene: 5.

This clone was recorded only once. The chain combines TRBV27 with TRBJ2-7, with D hard to call. V was trimmed by 1 base and J by 6 bases, leaving 10 bases between them. The CDR3 spans 13 residues. Germline V lookup: CDR1 MNHEY, CDR2 SMNVEV (reference sequence). The CDR3 DNA follows: TGTGCCAGCAGTTTATTCCTCTCGGGCGAGCAGTACTTC. Its translation is CASSLFLSGEQYF.